This TCR beta chain originates from a study of T-cell reconstitution after alpha-beta-depleted transplantation in children. A TCRbeta library incorporating unique molecular identifiers was prepared. One entry per CDR3 protein results from TCRdb running MiXCR on the PCR reads. The table records around 670,000 distinct CDR3 sequences, around 14% of them present only once. Study results and caveats: About two months after transplant, alpha-beta T cells reportedly came from several hundred expanded graft clones. Newly produced T cells mostly accounted for T-cell counts and diversity one year post-transplant. The high TCRbeta diversity at day 60 in some patients came from surviving recipient T cells and thymic progenitors.

Per germline, CDR1 SGHVS and CDR2 FNYEAQ. The V and J ends lost 0 bases and 5 bases respectively, with 14 bases between them. This CDR3 spans 16 amino acids. The table lists this clonotype with a few counts. Its antigen is undetermined. The J gene is TRBJ2-1, the V gene TRBV7-6; TRBD2 is a possible D gene (5 bases). This specimen consisted of PBMCs, obtained before TCRalphabeta/CD19-depleted stem cell transplant. The sequence came from a girl aged 2 to 9 with congenital amegakaryocytic thrombocytopenia, due to receive a stem cell transplant. CDR3 sequence reads: CASSLAIWMRDNEQFF. The CDR3 DNA sequence: TGTGCCAGCAGCTTAGCGATATGGATGCGGGACAATGAGCAGTTCTTC.